Following are 13 T cell receptor beta chains from one sample sequenced in a study of beta chain features in type 1 diabetes. Findings and caveats of the study: Moderately but significantly shorter TCRB CDR3s were found in Type 1 diabetes patients in all four CD4+ subsets.

All of the isolated RNA was reverse transcribed, so expressed TCRB transcripts were sequenced. TCRdb's copy holds only in-frame clones and misses some; the assay was immunoSEQ multiplex PCR. The data show roughly 730,000 clones, about an eighth seen once. No antigens are known for them. Sequences were obtained from naive CD4+ T cells from blood. The receptors shown here come from a man aged 18 to 30 with type 1 diabetes.

This clone appeared a few times. V and J are TRBV28 and TRBJ2-3; D is unclear. This CDR3 has 16 amino acids. Trimming cost V 5 bases and J 0 bases, with 15 bases left between them. Germline V gives CDR1 MDHEN, CDR2 SYDVKM. The CDR3 DNA is TGTGCCAGCAGTACAATAAAAGCGCCTAGCACAGATACGCAGTATTTT. This gives the protein CASSTIKAPSTDTQYF.

The chain links TRBV6-5 to TRBJ1-2; D may be TRBD1 (6 bases). The V gene's germline CDR1 is MNHEY and CDR2 SVGAGI. V lost 2 bases to trimming and J lost 6 bases, with 10 bases between them. The CDR3 length is 13 residues. The CDR3 coding sequence is TGTGCCAGCAGTTACGGCCAGGGGCATGGCTACACCTTC. Amino acids: CASSYGQGHGYTF.

The genes are TRBV9 and TRBJ2-3; no reliable D call. The CDR3 sequence is 13 residues long. In germline, CDR1 is SGDLS, CDR2 YYNGEE. Trimming took off 4 bases at V and 5 bases at J, with 11 bases between the two ends. The CDR3 coding sequence is TGTGCCAGCAGCTTCCGGCCGATAGATACGCAGTATTTT. Its translation: CASSFRPIDTQYF.

This clone was detected a few times. V usage is TRBV12-5 and J usage is TRBJ2-7; D perhaps matches TRBD2 (6 bases). Germline loops: CDR1 LGHNT, CDR2 FRNRAP. V gave up 6 bases and J gave up 2 bases, with 17 bases separating them. The CDR3 is made up of 15 amino acids. The CDR3 protein is CASGLRLGEAYEQYF. In DNA, the CDR3 is TGTGCTAGTGGCCTCAGGTTAGGGGAGGCCTACGAGCAGTACTTC.

This chain connects TRBV5-8 to TRBJ1-1, with D unclear. CDR1 and CDR2 (germline): SGHTS, YDEGEE. The CDR3 is 11 residues long. With 5 bases removed from V and 8 bases from J, the gap between germline ends came to 10 bases. The CDR3 region has the DNA TGTGCCAGCAGAGATCCATACGAAGCTTTCTTT. Encoded protein: CASRDPYEAFF.

This clone was detected only a few times. The gene calls are TRBV7-9 and TRBJ1-2; D call uncertain. V shed 5 bases and J shed 5 bases, with 15 bases lying between them. The length of the CDR3 is 14 residues. CDR1 is SEHNR and CDR2 is FQNEAQ in the germline V gene (reference sequence). The CDR3 coding sequence is TGTGCCAGCAGCCCTTCTGAGGGTTTGTATGGCTACACCTTC. It encodes CASSPSEGLYGYTF.

A few counts support this clone. V is TRBV6-1 and J is TRBJ2-2; 9 bases line up with TRBD1. The trim removed 2 bases at V and 6 bases at J, leaving 7 bases unmatched. This CDR3 contains 16 residues. Per germline, CDR1 MNHNS and CDR2 SASEGT. The CDR3 DNA reads TGTGCCAGCAGTGAACCGGGACAGGGATTCGCCGGGGAGCTGTTTTTT. Encoded protein: CASSEPGQGFAGELFF.

This chain connects TRBV27 to TRBJ2-7; D uncertain. Trimming cost V 2 bases and J 4 bases, with 9 bases left between them. Per germline, CDR1 MNHEY and CDR2 SMNVEV (reference sequence). The CDR3 runs 13 residues. The CDR3 loop reads CASSLQVGYEQYF. For the CDR3, the DNA is TGTGCCAGCAGTTTACAAGTAGGATACGAGCAGTACTTC.

The chain employs TRBV9 and TRBJ1-1; D ambiguous. Germline CDR1 SGDLS, CDR2 YYNGEE. The CDR3 is made up of 13 amino acids. The V and J ends lost 4 bases and 1 base respectively, with 8 bases between them. Here the CDR3 DNA reads TGTGCCAGCAGCAAAACAGCGAACACTGAAGCTTTCTTT. Its protein product is CASSKTANTEAFF.

The chain carries TRBV5-1 and TRBJ2-5; 10 bases are shared with TRBD2. Germline CDR1 reads SGHRS; CDR2 reads YFSETQ. Trimming at V came to 7 bases and at J to 5 bases, leaving 14 bases not matched to a gene. The CDR3 extends over 16 amino acids. The chain's CDR3 is CASSRGASGGMETQYF. The CDR3 bases are TGCGCCAGCTCCAGGGGAGCTAGCGGGGGTATGGAGACCCAGTACTTC.

The chain uses TRBV28 and TRBJ1-5, with a possible D match to TRBD1 (5 bases). The length of the CDR3 is 14 residues. V was pared by 6 bases and J by 0 bases, with 9 bases between. The V gene's germline CDR1 is MDHEN and CDR2 SYDVKM. Here the CDR3 DNA reads TGTGCCAGCAGGCCGGACATTAGCAATCAGCCCCAGCATTTT. Encoded protein: CASRPDISNQPQHF.

Notes on this clone: Different DNA sequences within this sample yield the same CDR3. The J gene is TRBJ2-3, the V gene TRBV9; TRBD1 matches 7 bases. The CDR3 covers 15 residues. Germline loops: CDR1 SGDLS, CDR2 YYNGEE. Trimming took 3 bases from V and 0 from J; bases not matched to a gene: 4. CDR3 in amino acids: CASSARQGSTDTQYF. DNA for the CDR3: TGTGCCAGCAGCGCCCGACAGGGAAGCACAGATACGCAGTATTTT.

The gene calls are TRBV10-3 and TRBJ2-3; 10 bases are shared with TRBD2. In germline, CDR1 is ENHRY, CDR2 SYGVKD. The V and J ends lost 9 bases and 2 bases, in that order; junction bases with no gene match: 2. This CDR3 is 13 amino acids long. The DNA of the CDR3 is TGTGCCATTGGACTAGCGGCCACAGATACGCAGTATTTT. It encodes CAIGLAATDTQYF.